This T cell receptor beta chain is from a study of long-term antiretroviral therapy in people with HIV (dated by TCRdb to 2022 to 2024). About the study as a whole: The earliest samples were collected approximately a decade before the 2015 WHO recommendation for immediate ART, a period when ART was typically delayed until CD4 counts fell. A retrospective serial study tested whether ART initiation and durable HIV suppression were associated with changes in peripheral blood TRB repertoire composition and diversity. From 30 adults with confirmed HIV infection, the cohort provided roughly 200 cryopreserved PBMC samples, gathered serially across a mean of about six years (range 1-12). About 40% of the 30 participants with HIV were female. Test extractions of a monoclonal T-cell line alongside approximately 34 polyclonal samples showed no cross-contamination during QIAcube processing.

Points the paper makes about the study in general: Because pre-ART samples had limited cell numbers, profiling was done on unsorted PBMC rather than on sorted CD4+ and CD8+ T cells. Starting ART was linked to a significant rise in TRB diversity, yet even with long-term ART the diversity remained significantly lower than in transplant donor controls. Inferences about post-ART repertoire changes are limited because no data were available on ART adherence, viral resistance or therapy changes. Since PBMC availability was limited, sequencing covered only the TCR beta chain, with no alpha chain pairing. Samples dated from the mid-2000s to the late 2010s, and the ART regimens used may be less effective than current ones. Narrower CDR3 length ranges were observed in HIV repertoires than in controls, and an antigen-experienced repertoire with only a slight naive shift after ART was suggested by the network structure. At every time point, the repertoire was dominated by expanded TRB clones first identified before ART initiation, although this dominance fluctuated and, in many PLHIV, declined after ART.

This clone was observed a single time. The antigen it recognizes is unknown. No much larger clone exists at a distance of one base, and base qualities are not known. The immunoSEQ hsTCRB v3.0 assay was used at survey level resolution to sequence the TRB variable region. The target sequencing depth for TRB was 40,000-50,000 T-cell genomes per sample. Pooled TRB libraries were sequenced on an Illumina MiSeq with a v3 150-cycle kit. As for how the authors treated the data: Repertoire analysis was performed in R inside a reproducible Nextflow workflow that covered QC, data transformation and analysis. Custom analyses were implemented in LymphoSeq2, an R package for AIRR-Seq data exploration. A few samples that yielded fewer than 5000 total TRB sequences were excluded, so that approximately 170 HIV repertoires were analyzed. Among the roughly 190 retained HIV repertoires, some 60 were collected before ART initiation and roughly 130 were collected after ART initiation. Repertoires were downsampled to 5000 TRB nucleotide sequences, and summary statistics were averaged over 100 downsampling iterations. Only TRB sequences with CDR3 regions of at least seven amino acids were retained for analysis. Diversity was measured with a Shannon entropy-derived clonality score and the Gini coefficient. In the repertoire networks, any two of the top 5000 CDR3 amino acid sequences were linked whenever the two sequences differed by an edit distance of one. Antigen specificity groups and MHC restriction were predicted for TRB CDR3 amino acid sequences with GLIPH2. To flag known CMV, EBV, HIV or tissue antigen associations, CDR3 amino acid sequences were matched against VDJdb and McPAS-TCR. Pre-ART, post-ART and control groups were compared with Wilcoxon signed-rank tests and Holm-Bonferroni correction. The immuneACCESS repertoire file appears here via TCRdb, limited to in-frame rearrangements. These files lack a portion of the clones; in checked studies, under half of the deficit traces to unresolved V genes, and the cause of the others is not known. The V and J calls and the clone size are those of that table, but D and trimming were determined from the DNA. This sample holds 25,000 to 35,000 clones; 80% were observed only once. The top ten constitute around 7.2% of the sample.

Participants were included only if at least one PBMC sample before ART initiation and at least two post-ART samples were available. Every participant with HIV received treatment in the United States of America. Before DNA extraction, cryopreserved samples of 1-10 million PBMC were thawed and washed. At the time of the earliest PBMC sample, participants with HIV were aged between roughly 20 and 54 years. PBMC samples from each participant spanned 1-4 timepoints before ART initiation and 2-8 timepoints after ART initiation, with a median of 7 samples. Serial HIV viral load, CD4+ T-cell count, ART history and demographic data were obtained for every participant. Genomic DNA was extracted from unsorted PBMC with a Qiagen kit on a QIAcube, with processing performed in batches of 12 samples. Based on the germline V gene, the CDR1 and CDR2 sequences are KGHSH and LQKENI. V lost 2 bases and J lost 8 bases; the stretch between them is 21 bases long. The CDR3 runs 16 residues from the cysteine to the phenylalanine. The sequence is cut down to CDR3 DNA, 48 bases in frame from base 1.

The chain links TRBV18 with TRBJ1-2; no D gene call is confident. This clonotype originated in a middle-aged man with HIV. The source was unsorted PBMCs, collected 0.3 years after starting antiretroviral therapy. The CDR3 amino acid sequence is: CASSPSIGSTGTGYTF. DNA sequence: TGTGCCAGCTCACCAAGTATAGGGTCAACCGGAACCGGCTACACCTTC.